The 8 T cell receptor beta chains in this list originate from one sample, sequenced in a study of neurological immune-mediated disorders. TCRdb re-derived calls from the 5' RACE reads in MiXCR, one entry per CDR3 protein. This table holds tens of thousands of distinct CDR3 sequences, around 14% found once. Sequenced input: PBMCs. These TCRs come from a woman aged 50 to 60 in good health.

Ten or more counts support this clonotype. The J gene is TRBJ2-6, the V gene TRBV5-1; TRBD1 matches 8 bases. The germline V gene encodes CDR1 SGHRS and CDR2 YFSETQ. The CDR3 runs 17 residues. The V gene end was trimmed by 3 bases and the J gene end by 2 bases; junction bases not matched to a gene: 7. Here the CDR3 DNA reads TGCGCCAGCAGCTCAAATCCGACAGGGGCTGGGGCCAACGTCCTGACTTTC. Translation: CASSSNPTGAGANVLTF.

The table lists this clonotype with many counts. This chain connects TRBV2 to TRBJ2-7; the D gene could be TRBD1 or TRBD2 (7 bases each). Trimming shortened V by 4 bases and J by 2 bases, and 15 bases separated the two germline ends. In germline, CDR1 is SNHLY, CDR2 FYNNEI. This CDR3 spans 15 amino acids. The DNA of the CDR3 is TGTGCCAGCAGTGGGGGGGGGACAGAGACCTACGAGCAGTACTTC. Its protein product is CASSGGGTETYEQYF.

This clonotype appeared many times. The rearrangement links TRBV20-1 to TRBJ2-7, with TRBD1 matching 7 bases. The CDR3 is 14 amino acids. The V segment lost 6 bases and the J segment 2 bases; nucleotides outside the gene matches: 10. Germline CDR1 is DFQATT and CDR2 is SNEGSKA (reference sequence). Here the CDR3 reads CSARDRVNTYEQYF. CDR3 nucleotides: TGCAGTGCCCGCGACAGGGTAAACACCTACGAGCAGTACTTC.

This clonotype showed up many times. The rearrangement joins TRBV7-9 to TRBJ1-1, with D tentatively TRBD1 (5 bases). Germline assignment: CDR1 SEHNR and CDR2 FQNEAQ (reference sequence). The CDR3 consists of 11 residues. CDR3: CATQVNTEAFF. Here the CDR3 DNA reads TGTGCAACACAGGTGAACACTGAAGCTTTCTTT.

The J gene is TRBJ2-1, the V gene TRBV6-6; D may correspond to TRBD1 or TRBD2 (5 bases each). This CDR3 comprises 14 residues. Trimming took 4 bases from V and 12 from J, leaving 19 bases between them. The germline V gene has CDR1 MNHNY and CDR2 SVGAGI (reference sequence). CDR3 loop: CASSSGTYPNGQFF. In DNA form, the CDR3 reads TGTGCCAGCAGTTCCGGGACCTACCCTAACGGGCAGTTCTTC.

This clonotype came up many times. This may arise from a read error, as a much more abundant clone is one base away. V usage is TRBV7-2 and J usage is TRBJ2-3; the D call may be TRBD1 or TRBD2 (5 bases each). From germline, CDR1 is SGHTA and CDR2 FQGNSA. V lost 0 bases and J 2 bases, leaving 6 bases between the germline ends. The CDR3 is made up of 14 amino acids. This CDR3 reads CASSLAGDTDTQYF. The DNA of the CDR3 is TGTGCCAGCAGCTTAGCGGGGGACACAGATACGCAGTATTTT.

The V and J genes are TRBV9 and TRBJ2-7; 11 bases are a match to TRBD2. Germline assignment: CDR1 SGDLS and CDR2 YYNGEE. The CDR3 length is 16 residues. V lost 5 bases to trimming and J lost 6 bases; unmatched junction nucleotides: 13. The CDR3 DNA reads TGTGCCAGCAGTGCGGGGACTAGCGGAGAATATCCCGAGCAGTACTTC. The encoded protein is CASSAGTSGEYPEQYF. The full variable domain, rest sourced from reference TRBV9 and TRBJ2-7, is DSGVTQTPKHLITATGQRVTLRCSPRSGDLSVYWYQQSLDQGLQFLIQYYNGEERAKGNILERFSAQQFPDLHSELNLSSLELGDSALYFCASSAGTSGEYPEQYFGPGTRLTVT.

Ten or more counts support this clonotype. J is TRBJ2-1 and V is TRBV29-1; 8 bases are a match to TRBD1. This CDR3 contains 16 residues. Germline trimming cut 2 bases from V and 2 bases from J; bases unmatched to any gene: 8. The V gene's germline CDR1 is SQVTM and CDR2 ANQGSEA. CDR3 DNA: TGCAGCGTTGAACTCCGGGACAGGAGAACCTACAATGAGCAGTTCTTC. Translating it yields CSVELRDRRTYNEQFF.